The 27 T cell receptor beta chains below all came from one sample that was sequenced in a study of T cell responses to AZD1222 COVID-19 vaccine. Here immunoSEQ multiplex PCR was the method, and the copy in TCRdb shows in-frame clones only, minus some. The sample includes roughly 85,000 clones, 90% of them seen just once. The sample in question was peripheral blood, obtained 28 days after the second AZD1222 dose. The receptor set was obtained from an adult who received the AZD1222 COVID-19 vaccine.

J is TRBJ2-6 and V is TRBV10-3; TRBD2 aligns across 12 bases. Germline lookup yields CDR1 ENHRY and CDR2 SYGVKD. V lost 4 bases, J lost 0 bases, and 7 bases stayed unmatched. The CDR3 runs 19 residues. The CDR3 sequence: CAISGPSTSGSSGANVLTF. The CDR3 DNA sequence: TGTGCCATCAGTGGACCCTCGACTAGCGGGAGCTCTGGGGCCAACGTCCTGACTTTC.

The chain combines TRBV18 with TRBJ2-3; 7 bases line up with TRBD1. The CDR3 totals 17 residues. J lost 1 base, V lost 3 bases, and 10 bases had no gene match. Germline V gene lookup returns CDR1 KGHSH and CDR2 LQKENI. CDR3 in amino acids: CASSPYGTTGGTDTQYF. CDR3 DNA: TGTGCCAGCTCACCGTACGGAACCACAGGGGGCACAGATACGCAGTATTTT.

This clone was detected many times. The chain is built from TRBV7-9 and TRBJ1-6; tentatively, D is TRBD1 (5 bases). This CDR3 has 14 amino acids. With 4 bases removed from V and 10 bases from J, the gap between germline ends came to 14 bases. Germline CDR1 is SEHNR and CDR2 is FQNEAQ (reference sequence). CDR3 sequence reads: CASSSPGGNSPLHF. The CDR3 nucleotides read TGTGCCAGCAGCTCTCCTGGGGGGAACTCACCCCTCCACTTT.

The CDR3 spells CASSLRDTEAFF. The DNA of the CDR3 is TGTGCCAGCAGTTTAAGGGACACTGAAGCTTTCTTT. The genes are TRBV12-3 or TRBV12-4 and TRBJ1-1; no firm D call. This CDR3 is built from 12 residues. The V end lost 2 bases, the J end lost 3 bases, and 4 bases lay between the germline ends.

V is TRBV28 and J is TRBJ1-5; TRBD1 is a possible D gene (5 bases). Trimming pared 6 bases from V and 4 bases from J, leaving 16 bases between. In germline, CDR1 is MDHEN, CDR2 SYDVKM. There are 15 residues in the CDR3. This CDR3 reads CASRAMRGGNQPQHF. CDR3 in DNA: TGTGCCAGCAGGGCCATGAGGGGAGGGAATCAGCCCCAGCATTTT.

The chain couples TRBV6-5 to TRBJ2-7; maybe TRBD2 (5 bases). This CDR3 contains 15 residues. Trimming shortened V by 8 bases and J by 6 bases, and 23 bases separated the two germline ends. In germline, CDR1 is MNHEY, CDR2 SVGAGI. CDR3 loop: CASLETGTGFGEQYF. CDR3 DNA: TGTGCCAGCCTAGAAACGGGAACCGGGTTTGGCGAGCAGTACTTC.

The chain couples TRBV11-3 to TRBJ2-1; tentatively, D is TRBD2 (5 bases). The V gene lost 2 bases and the J gene lost 8 bases, with 16 bases spanning the gap. CDR1 is SGHNT, CDR2 YENEEA, per germline. CDR3 length equals 15 residues. CDR3 nucleotides: TGTGCCAGCAGCTTACTTTCGGGGAACCTCGATGAGCAGTTCTTC. It is translated as CASSLLSGNLDEQFF.

V is TRBV10-2 and J is TRBJ1-2; D gene unclear. Trimming shortened V by 1 base and J by 6 bases, and 9 bases separated the two germline ends. Germline V CDR1 and CDR2: WSHSY, SAAADI. This CDR3 contains 13 residues. CDR3 sequence reads: CASSEFVGDGYTF. The CDR3 nucleotides are TGCGCCAGCAGTGAGTTTGTTGGGGATGGCTACACCTTC.

The V call is TRBV6-6, the J call TRBJ1-2; 10 bases agree with TRBD1. With 11 bases clipped from V and 5 bases from J, the junction kept 11 bases outside the gene matches. The length of the CDR3 is 14 residues. The germline V gene has CDR1 MNHNY and CDR2 SVGAGI (reference sequence). The CDR3 sequence: CAGRSRTGGYGYTF. The CDR3 DNA sequence: TGTGCCGGGAGGTCACGGACAGGGGGATATGGCTACACCTTC.

This clone has a single count. Other DNA variants within this sample encode the same CDR3. V gene TRBV5-1 combines with J gene TRBJ1-5; D gene uncertain. Germline V lookup: CDR1 SGHRS, CDR2 YFSETQ. This CDR3 comprises 15 residues. Trimming took 0 bases from V and 0 from J, leaving 7 bases between them. CDR3 protein: CASSLASGSNQPQHF. CDR3 coding DNA: TGCGCCAGCAGCTTGGCGTCGGGTAGCAATCAGCCCCAGCATTTT.

J is TRBJ2-3 and V is TRBV2; D is unclear. CDR1 and CDR2 (germline): SNHLY, FYNNEI. Deletions cut 3 bases from V and 6 bases from J, with 7 bases between. There are 12 residues in the CDR3. As DNA, the CDR3 is TGTGCCAGCAGTGATGCTGGGGATACGCAGTATTTT. This sequence encodes CASSDAGDTQYF.

J is TRBJ1-3 and V is TRBV7-9; D might be TRBD1 (5 bases). This CDR3 comprises 16 residues. Germline assignment: CDR1 SEHNR and CDR2 FQNEAQ (reference sequence). As DNA, the CDR3 is TGTGCGCGCCTTTTGGGCTTTAAAAGGGGTGGAAACACCATATATTTT. Amino acid sequence: CARLLGFKRGGNTIYF.

The chain uses TRBV2 and TRBJ2-5; a weak D match, TRBD1 (5 bases). V was clipped by 3 bases and J by 1 base, with 9 bases between them. Germline V gene lookup returns CDR1 SNHLY and CDR2 FYNNEI. The CDR3 length is 14 residues. The CDR3 is CASSDSQGQETQYF. In DNA form, the CDR3 reads TGTGCCAGCAGTGATTCGCAGGGCCAAGAGACCCAGTACTTC.

The chain links TRBV30 to TRBJ2-1; perhaps TRBD1 as D (6 bases). The CDR3 runs to 17 residues. The V end was cut by 0 bases, the J end by 6 bases, with 21 bases between. Germline V gene data show CDR1 as GTSNPN and CDR2 as SVGIG (reference sequence). The CDR3 DNA sequence: TGTGCCTGGAGTGTACAAGGGGGATTGGAAACGTTCAATGAGCAGTTCTTC. Translating gives CAWSVQGGLETFNEQFF.

This clone was recorded only once. This rearrangement joins TRBV5-1 to TRBJ2-1; D unclear. CDR3 length equals 14 residues. Trimming removed 2 bases at V and 0 bases at J, with 6 bases between. The V gene's germline CDR1 is SGHRS and CDR2 YFSETQ. As DNA, the CDR3 is TGCGCCAGCAGCTTTAGAAGCTCCTACAATGAGCAGTTCTTC. It yields the protein CASSFRSSYNEQFF.

The rearrangement uses TRBV10-3 and TRBJ2-3; D is possibly TRBD2 (6 bases). CDR3 length: 14 residues. CDR1 ENHRY and CDR2 SYGVKD come from the germline V gene. The V end lost 8 bases, the J end lost 0 bases, and 12 bases lay between the germline ends. CDR3 coding DNA: TGTGCCATCTCCAACGGGAGAAGCACAGATACGCAGTATTTT. Translation: CAISNGRSTDTQYF.

The chain is built from TRBV5-5 and TRBJ2-7; the D gene could be TRBD1 or TRBD2 (5 bases each). The V gene lost 0 bases and the J gene lost 4 bases, with 11 bases spanning the gap. This CDR3 region has 14 residues. The germline V gene has CDR1 SGHKS and CDR2 YYEKEE (reference sequence). The CDR3 spells CASSLGQRLYEQYF. In DNA form, the CDR3 reads TGTGCCAGCAGCTTGGGACAGAGACTATACGAGCAGTACTTC.

The chain combines TRBV27 with TRBJ1-1; D is unclear. Deletions cut 6 bases from V and 4 bases from J, with 12 bases between. Germline V CDR1 and CDR2: MNHEY, SMNVEV (reference sequence). The CDR3 extends over 13 amino acids. The CDR3, as DNA: TGTGCCAGCAGCCCAGGAGGGTTCACTGAAGCTTTCTTT. The encoded protein is CASSPGGFTEAFF.

In nucleotides, the CDR3 is TGTGCCAGCAGCTCCACAGGGGTGGGTGGAAACACCATATATTTT. Protein sequence: CASSSTGVGGNTIYF. The chain joins TRBV5-6 to TRBJ1-3; 7 nucleotides align to TRBD1. The J segment lost 3 bases and the V segment lost 3 bases, leaving 6 bases of the junction unmatched. The CDR3 loop spans 15 amino acids. The germline V gene encodes CDR1 SGHDT and CDR2 YYEEEE.

The chain employs TRBV9 and TRBJ2-1; weak D call: TRBD2 (6 bases). V was clipped by 4 bases and J by 7 bases, with 12 bases between them. CDR1 and CDR2 from the germline V gene are SGDLS and YYNGEE. This CDR3 spans 13 amino acids. CDR3 sequence: CASSQGGENEQFF. The CDR3 DNA sequence: TGTGCCAGCAGCCAGGGCGGGGAGAATGAGCAGTTCTTC.

The chain combines TRBV7-9 with TRBJ1-1; unclear D gene. The CDR3 is 14 amino acids. Germline V gene data show CDR1 as SEHNR and CDR2 as FQNEAQ (reference sequence). The ends were cut back, 7 bases at V and 0 bases at J, with 12 bases in the middle. CDR3 nucleotides: TGTGCCAGCACCCACATCCGGATGAACACTGAAGCTTTCTTT. As protein: CASTHIRMNTEAFF.

The chain joins TRBV6-5 to TRBJ1-1; D is unresolved. Germline CDR1 reads MNHEY; CDR2 reads SVGAGI. This CDR3 has 16 amino acids. V was shortened by 6 bases and J by 0 bases, with 17 bases between the two germline ends. CDR3 in DNA: TGTGCCAGCAGGTACAGCAATCCCAGAATGAACACTGAAGCTTTCTTT. It specifies CASRYSNPRMNTEAFF.

The chain is built from TRBV24-1 and TRBJ1-4; D remains ambiguous. Trimming pared 5 bases from V and 8 bases from J, leaving 14 bases between. The CDR3 length is 14 residues. In germline, CDR1 is KGHDR, CDR2 SFDVKD. CDR3 DNA sequence: TGTGCCACCAGTGTTGGTCCCCAAGGAGAAAAACTGTTTTTT. The encoded protein is CATSVGPQGEKLFF.

This rearrangement joins TRBV12-5 to TRBJ2-1; no clear D. This CDR3 has 14 residues. The ends were cut back, 5 bases at V and 8 bases at J, with 16 bases in the middle. Looked up from germline, CDR1 is LGHNT and CDR2 is FRNRAP. The DNA for the CDR3 is TGTGCTAGTGGTACGTCACCTGGGGTTGATGAGCAGTTCTTC. This codes for CASGTSPGVDEQFF.

The chain couples TRBV6-2 or TRBV6-3 to TRBJ2-7; D remains ambiguous. From germline, CDR1 is MNHEY and CDR2 SVGEGT. The CDR3 consists of 12 residues. V was shortened by 2 bases and J by 1 base, with 3 bases between the two germline ends. CDR3 bases: TGTGCCAGCAGTTACCAGTCCTACGAGCAGTACTTC. Translation: CASSYQSYEQYF.

The V gene is TRBV7-9, the J gene TRBJ1-3; possibly TRBD1 for D (5 bases). The V gene's germline CDR1 is SEHNR and CDR2 FQNEAQ (reference sequence). The CDR3 is made up of 16 amino acids. Trimming left V 2 bases short and J 2 bases short, with 13 bases between. The CDR3 nucleotides are TGTGCCAGCAGCTTAAGGGACCTGAGGGCTGGAAACACCATATATTTT. Translating it yields CASSLRDLRAGNTIYF.

This clone has only one observation. V gene TRBV7-9 combines with J gene TRBJ1-5; D is uncertain. V was cut by 6 bases and J by 7 bases, with 16 bases left in between. This CDR3 is 14 amino acids long. Germline assignment: CDR1 SEHNR and CDR2 FQNEAQ (reference sequence). CDR3 sequence: CASRSDFANQPQHF. The CDR3 DNA reads as TGTGCCAGCAGGTCAGACTTTGCCAACCAGCCCCAGCATTTT.